This is a list of T cell receptor beta chains from one sample in a study of blood T cells in healthy people across ages. TCRdb processed the 5' RACE reads anew with MiXCR; each CDR3 protein has one entry. The table includes 600,000 to 1,000,000 distinct CDR3 sequences, roughly 25% detected once. The same sample was also studied in work on T cells of mothers and their children.

Specimen: blood. Receptor source: a boy between 5 and 17 years old in good health. Both conserved end residues are part of each CDR3. The D gene is left open where the match is weak. Clone size appears in some rows only: once, few, many, or a class for an expanded clone.

v_call	j_call	clone_size	d_call	cdr3_aa	cdr3_nt
TRBV12-3/TRBV12-4	TRBJ2-3	few	-	CASSPRASLADTQYF	TGTGCCAGCAGCCCCCGAGCTAGCTTGGCAGATACGCAGTATTTT
TRBV2	TRBJ2-5	-	-	CASSGNRDAETQYF	TGTGCCAGCAGTGGCAACCGGGACGCAGAGACCCAGTACTTC
TRBV7-9	TRBJ2-7	many	-	CASSLGPGDTEQYF	TGTGCCAGCAGCTTAGGTCCAGGGGACACCGAGCAGTACTTC
TRBV29-1	TRBJ2-7	-	TRBD1	CSVADWTGVYEQYF	TGCAGCGTTGCGGATTGGACAGGGGTCTACGAGCAGTACTTC
TRBV20-1	TRBJ2-5	-	-	CSARDPASEGQETQYF	TGCAGTGCTAGAGATCCAGCTAGCGAGGGTCAAGAGACCCAGTACTTC
TRBV21-1	TRBJ2-4	few	-	CASSPRTTSSKNIQYF	TGTGCCAGCAGCCCACGGACGACTAGCTCCAAAAACATTCAGTACTTC
TRBV5-1	TRBJ1-2	few	-	CASSLARTVNYGYTF	TGCGCCAGCAGCTTGGCCCGGACGGTAAACTATGGCTACACCTTC
TRBV7-6	TRBJ2-6	few	-	CASSLAGISGANVLTF	TGTGCCAGCAGCTTGGCAGGGATTTCTGGGGCCAACGTCCTGACTTTC
TRBV28	TRBJ2-7	few	-	CASSLLVWDEQYF	TGTGCCAGCAGCTTATTAGTTTGGGACGAGCAGTACTTC
TRBV28	TRBJ2-3	few	TRBD1	CASSFPTGGDTQYF	TGTGCCAGCAGTTTCCCAACAGGGGGAGATACGCAGTATTTT
TRBV10-3	TRBJ2-5	-	-	CALSEGDQETQYF	TGTGCCCTATCGGAGGGGGATCAAGAGACCCAGTACTTC
TRBV5-1	TRBJ2-5	-	TRBD1	CASSYTYRGETQYF	TGCGCCAGCAGTTACACCTACAGGGGAGAGACCCAGTACTTC
TRBV29-1	TRBJ2-6	-	-	CSVEDSEGPGANVLTF	TGCAGCGTTGAAGATTCCGAGGGGCCTGGGGCCAACGTCCTGACTTTC
TRBV3-1	TRBJ2-3	-	-	CASSPRRTDTQYF	TGTGCCAGCAGCCCGCGGCGCACAGATACGCAGTATTTT
TRBV5-1	TRBJ2-7	few	-	CASSVTGLSYEQYF	TGCGCCAGCAGCGTAACAGGTCTCTCCTACGAGCAGTACTTC
TRBV7-9	TRBJ2-7	few	-	CASSKGPAESHYEQYF	TGTGCCAGCAGCAAAGGACCGGCGGAGTCACACTACGAGCAGTACTTC
TRBV28	TRBJ2-7	few	-	CASSLRQGRGEQYF	TGTGCCAGCAGTTTACGACAGGGGAGGGGCGAGCAGTACTTC
TRBV20-1	TRBJ2-7	-	TRBD2	CSAGTSGRGYEQYF	TGCAGTGCTGGGACTAGCGGGAGGGGCTACGAGCAGTACTTC
TRBV2	TRBJ1-2	many	-	CASRDRTANYGYTF	TGTGCCAGCAGGGATCGTACAGCAAACTATGGCTACACCTTC
TRBV7-9	TRBJ2-1	few	-	CASSPIGISASNEQFF	TGTGCCAGCAGCCCCATTGGTATTAGCGCGTCGAATGAGCAGTTCTTC
TRBV7-8	TRBJ2-7	-	TRBD2	CASSWEGLAGAEQYF	TGTGCCAGCAGCTGGGAAGGACTAGCGGGAGCCGAGCAGTACTTC
TRBV4-1	TRBJ1-5	few	-	CASSQELGGENQPQHF	TGCGCCAGCAGCCAAGAGTTGGGGGGCGAGAATCAGCCCCAGCATTTT
TRBV28	TRBJ2-6	-	TRBD1	CASRGRTGVLTF	TGTGCCAGCAGGGGACGGACAGGCGTCCTGACTTTC
TRBV4-3	TRBJ2-2	few	-	CASSQESMRWGGVTGELFF	TGCGCCAGCAGCCAAGAATCTATGCGGTGGGGAGGAGTCACCGGGGAGCTGTTTTTT
TRBV4-3	TRBJ1-2	-	-	CASSQDREDGYGYTF	TGCGCCAGCAGCCAAGATCGAGAGGACGGCTATGGCTACACCTTC
TRBV5-5	TRBJ2-7	few	-	CASSFPQGPSYEQYF	TGTGCCAGCAGCTTTCCGCAGGGGCCCTCCTACGAGCAGTACTTC
TRBV6-6	TRBJ1-2	few	TRBD1	CASSNGQGGYTF	TGTGCCAGCAGTAACGGACAGGGGGGCTACACCTTC
TRBV7-9	TRBJ2-5	few	-	CASSGPFGSWEETQYF	TGTGCCAGCAGCGGACCCTTTGGGTCCTGGGAAGAGACCCAGTACTTC
TRBV2	TRBJ1-5	-	-	CASRGRRDSNQPQHF	TGTGCCAGCAGGGGCCGACGGGATAGCAATCAGCCCCAGCATTTT
TRBV2	TRBJ1-4	-	-	CAAAGGEKLFF	TGTGCCGCAGCGGGAGGCGAAAAACTGTTTTTT
TRBV11-2	TRBJ2-5	-	-	CARSLNPGGGETQYF	TGTGCCAGAAGCTTGAATCCAGGGGGAGGAGAGACCCAGTACTTC
TRBV29-1	TRBJ2-4	-	-	CSVAGQGNIQYF	TGCAGCGTCGCCGGACAAGGGAACATTCAGTACTTC
TRBV5-5	TRBJ2-5	-	-	CASSLDLLAQETQYF	TGTGCCAGCAGCTTGGACCTGCTGGCTCAAGAGACCCAGTACTTC
TRBV7-3	TRBJ2-2	few	-	CASSQNQEDTGELFF	TGTGCCAGCAGCCAAAACCAGGAGGACACCGGGGAGCTGTTTTTT
TRBV7-2	TRBJ1-6	few	-	CASSLDSPLHF	TGTGCCAGCAGCTTAGATTCACCCCTCCACTTT
TRBV12-3/TRBV12-4	TRBJ1-2	-	-	CASRVGFYGYTF	TGTGCCAGCAGGGTCGGGTTCTATGGCTACACCTTC
TRBV12-3/TRBV12-4	TRBJ2-5	many	TRBD2	CASSSGTSAQETQYF	TGTGCCAGCAGTTCCGGGACTAGCGCCCAAGAGACCCAGTACTTC
TRBV20-1	TRBJ2-7	-	-	CSARDVVAGYEQYF	TGCAGTGCTAGAGATGTCGTGGCGGGCTACGAGCAGTACTTC
TRBV20-1	TRBJ1-5	-	-	CSANRGNSNQPQHF	TGCAGTGCTAACCGTGGGAATAGCAATCAGCCCCAGCATTTT
TRBV7-9	TRBJ2-4	few	TRBD1	CASSLPAGGGQGAKNIQYF	TGTGCCAGCAGCCTCCCGGCGGGTGGAGGACAGGGGGCCAAAAACATTCAGTACTTC
TRBV5-1	TRBJ2-1	-	-	CASSRRVENEQFF	TGCGCCAGCAGCCGACGGGTTGAGAATGAGCAGTTCTTC
TRBV6-5	TRBJ1-4	-	TRBD1	CASSYLTGGDEKLFF	TGTGCCAGCAGTTACTTGACAGGGGGCGATGAAAAACTGTTTTTT
TRBV20-1	TRBJ2-5	many	-	CSARTSKKGETQYF	TGCAGTGCTAGGACCAGCAAAAAGGGAGAGACCCAGTACTTC
TRBV28	TRBJ2-1	-	-	CASSLWIGRHEQFF	TGTGCCAGCAGTTTATGGATCGGACGGCATGAGCAGTTCTTC
TRBV28	TRBJ2-6	-	-	CASRPNGAGANVLTF	TGTGCCAGCAGGCCTAACGGGGCCGGGGCCAACGTCCTGACTTTC
TRBV18	TRBJ2-1	-	TRBD2	CASSPPLPLAGDGSYNEQFF	TGTGCCAGCTCACCACCGTTACCACTAGCGGGGGATGGGTCCTACAATGAGCAGTTCTTC
TRBV10-3	TRBJ2-7	few	TRBD2	CAISDGGTYEQYF	TGTGCCATCAGTGACGGGGGGACCTACGAGCAGTACTTC
TRBV10-3	TRBJ2-4	-	TRBD1	CAISEGQGAIDIQYF	TGTGCCATCAGTGAAGGGCAGGGGGCAATAGACATTCAGTACTTC